This TCR beta chain came from a study of blood T cells in healthy people across ages. Overall study results and limits: With age, beta diversity per million T cells declined roughly linearly, significantly by about 40.

The authors ran a second PCR of roughly 7 to 11 cycles using a sample-barcoded 5' primer and a J-beta primer mix. One entry per CDR3 protein results from TCRdb running MiXCR on the 5' RACE reads. The data hold some 1,500,000 distinct CDR3 sequences, with approximately 42% observed a single time. Donors gave ten milliliters of peripheral blood apiece. The germline V and J ends were trimmed by 6 bases and 5 bases, with 20 bases remaining between them. There are 16 residues in the CDR3. This clonotype has only one observation. The antigen is undetermined. The gene calls are TRBV12-3 or TRBV12-4 and TRBJ2-1; D is ambiguous. The sequenced sample consisted of blood. This receptor was taken from a young woman in good health. The DNA of the CDR3 is TGTGCCAGCAGGCTCTCTGGAGCGCGAGACGACAATGAGCAGTTCTTC. It translates to CASRLSGARDDNEQFF.